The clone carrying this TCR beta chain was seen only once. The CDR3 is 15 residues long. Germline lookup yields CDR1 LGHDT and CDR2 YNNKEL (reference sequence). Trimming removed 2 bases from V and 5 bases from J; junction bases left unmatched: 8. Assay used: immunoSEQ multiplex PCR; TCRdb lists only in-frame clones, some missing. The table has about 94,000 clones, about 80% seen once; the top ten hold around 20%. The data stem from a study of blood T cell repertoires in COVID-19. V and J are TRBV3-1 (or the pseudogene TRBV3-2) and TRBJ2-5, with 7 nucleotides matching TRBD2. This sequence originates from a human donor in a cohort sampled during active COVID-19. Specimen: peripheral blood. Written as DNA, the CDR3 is TGTGCCAGCAGCCAACCAGCGGGACGGAGGGAGACCCAGTACTTC. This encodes CASSQPAGRRETQYF.